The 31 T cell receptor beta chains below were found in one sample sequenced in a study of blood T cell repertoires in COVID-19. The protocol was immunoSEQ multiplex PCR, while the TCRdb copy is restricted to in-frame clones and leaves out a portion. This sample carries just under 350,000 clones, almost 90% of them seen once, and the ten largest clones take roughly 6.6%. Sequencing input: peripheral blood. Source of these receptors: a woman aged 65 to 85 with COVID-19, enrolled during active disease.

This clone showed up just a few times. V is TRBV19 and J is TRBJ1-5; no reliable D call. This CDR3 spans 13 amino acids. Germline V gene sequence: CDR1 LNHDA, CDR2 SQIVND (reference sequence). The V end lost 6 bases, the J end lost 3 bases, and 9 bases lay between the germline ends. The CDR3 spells CASRTENNQPQHF. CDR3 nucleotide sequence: TGTGCCAGTAGAACAGAGAACAATCAGCCCCAGCATTTT.

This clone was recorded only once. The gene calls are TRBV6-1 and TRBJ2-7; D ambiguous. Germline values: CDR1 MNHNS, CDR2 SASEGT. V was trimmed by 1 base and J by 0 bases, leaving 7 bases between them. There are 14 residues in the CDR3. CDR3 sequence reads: CASSEVLSSYEQYF. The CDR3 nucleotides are TGTGCCAGCAGTGAAGTCCTCAGCTCCTACGAGCAGTACTTC.

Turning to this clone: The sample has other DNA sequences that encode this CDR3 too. CDR3: CASSVGQTTNEKLFF. The CDR3, as DNA: TGTGCCAGCAGCGTCGGACAGACAACTAATGAAAAACTGTTTTTT. V and J are TRBV9 and TRBJ1-4; D may be TRBD1 (6 bases). V lost 2 bases and J 0 bases, leaving 8 bases between the germline ends. The CDR3 has 15 amino acids. Germline CDR1 SGDLS, CDR2 YYNGEE.

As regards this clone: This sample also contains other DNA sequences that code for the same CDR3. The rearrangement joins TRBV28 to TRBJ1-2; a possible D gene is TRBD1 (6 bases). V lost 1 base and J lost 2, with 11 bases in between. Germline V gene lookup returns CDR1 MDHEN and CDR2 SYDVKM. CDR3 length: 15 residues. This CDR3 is CASSLYRTVNYGYTF. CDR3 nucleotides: TGTGCCAGCAGTTTATATAGGACAGTAAACTATGGCTACACCTTC.

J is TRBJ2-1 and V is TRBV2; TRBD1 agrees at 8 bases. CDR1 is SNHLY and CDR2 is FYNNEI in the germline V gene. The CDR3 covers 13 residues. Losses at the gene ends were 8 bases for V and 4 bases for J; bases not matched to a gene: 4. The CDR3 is CASRDRGYNEQFF. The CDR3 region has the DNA TGTGCCAGCCGAGACAGGGGATACAATGAGCAGTTCTTC.

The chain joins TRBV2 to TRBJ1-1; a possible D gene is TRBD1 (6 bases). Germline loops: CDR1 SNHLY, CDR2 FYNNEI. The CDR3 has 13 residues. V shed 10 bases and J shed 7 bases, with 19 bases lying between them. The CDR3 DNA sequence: TGTGCCACAGGCCGGGAAGGGGGGGGTGAAGCTTTCTTT. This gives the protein CATGREGGGEAFF. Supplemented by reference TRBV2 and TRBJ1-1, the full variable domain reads EPEVTQTPSHQVTQMGQEVILRCVPISNHLYFYWYRQILGQKVEFLVSFYNNEISEKSEIFDDQFSVERPDGSNFTLKIRSTKLEDSAMYFCATGREGGGEAFFGQGTRLTVV.

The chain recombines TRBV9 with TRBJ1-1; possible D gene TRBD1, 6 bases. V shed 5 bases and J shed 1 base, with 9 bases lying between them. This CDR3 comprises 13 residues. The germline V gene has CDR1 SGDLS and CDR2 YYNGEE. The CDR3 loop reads CASSRQANTEAFF. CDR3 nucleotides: TGTGCCAGCAGTAGACAGGCGAACACTGAAGCTTTCTTT. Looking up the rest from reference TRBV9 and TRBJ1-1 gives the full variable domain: DSGVTQTPKHLITATGQRVTLRCSPRSGDLSVYWYQQSLDQGLQFLIQYYNGEERAKGNILERFSAQQFPDLHSELNLSSLELGDSALYFCASSRQANTEAFFGQGTRLTVV.

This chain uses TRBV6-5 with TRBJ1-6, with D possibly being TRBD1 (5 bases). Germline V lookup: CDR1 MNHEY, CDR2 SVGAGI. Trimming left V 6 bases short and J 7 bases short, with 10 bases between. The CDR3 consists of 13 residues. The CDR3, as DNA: TGTGCCAGCAGGGACATAGAGAATTCACCCCTCCACTTT. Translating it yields CASRDIENSPLHF.

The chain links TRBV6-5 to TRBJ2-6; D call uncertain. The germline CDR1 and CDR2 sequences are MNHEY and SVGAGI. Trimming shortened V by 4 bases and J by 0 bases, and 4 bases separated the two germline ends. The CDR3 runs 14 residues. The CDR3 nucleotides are TGTGCCAGCAGTTTCGTCTCTGGGGCCAACGTCCTGACTTTC. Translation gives CASSFVSGANVLTF.

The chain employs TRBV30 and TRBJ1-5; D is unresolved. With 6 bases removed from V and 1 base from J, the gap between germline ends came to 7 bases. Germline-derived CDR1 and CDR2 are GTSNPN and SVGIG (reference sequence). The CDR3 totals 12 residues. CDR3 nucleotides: TGTGCCTGCGGACGGAGCAATCAGCCCCAGCATTTT. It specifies CACGRSNQPQHF.

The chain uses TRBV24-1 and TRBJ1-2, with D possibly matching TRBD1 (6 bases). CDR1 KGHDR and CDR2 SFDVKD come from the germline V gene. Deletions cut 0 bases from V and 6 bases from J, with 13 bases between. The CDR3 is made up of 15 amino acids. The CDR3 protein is CATSDLTGREHGYTF. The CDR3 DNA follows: TGTGCCACCAGTGATTTGACAGGGAGAGAGCATGGCTACACCTTC.

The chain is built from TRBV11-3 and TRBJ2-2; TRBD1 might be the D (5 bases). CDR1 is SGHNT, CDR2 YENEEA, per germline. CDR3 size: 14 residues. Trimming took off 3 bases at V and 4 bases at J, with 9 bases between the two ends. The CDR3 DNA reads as TGTGCCAGCAGCTTCCAGGGTTTCACCGGGGAGCTGTTTTTT. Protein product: CASSFQGFTGELFF.

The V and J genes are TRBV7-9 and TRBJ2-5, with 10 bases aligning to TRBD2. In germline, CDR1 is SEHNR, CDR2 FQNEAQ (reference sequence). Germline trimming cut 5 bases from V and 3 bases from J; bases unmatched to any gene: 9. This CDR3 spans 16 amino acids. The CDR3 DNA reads TGTGCCAGCAGCCCTCGCCCCGGGACTAGCGAAGAGACCCAGTACTTC. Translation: CASSPRPGTSEETQYF.

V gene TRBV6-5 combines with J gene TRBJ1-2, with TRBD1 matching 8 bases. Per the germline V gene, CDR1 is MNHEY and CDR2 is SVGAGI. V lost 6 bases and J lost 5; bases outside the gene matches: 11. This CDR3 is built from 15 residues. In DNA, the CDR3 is TGTGCCAGCAGCCAGGGGGCGCGTGAAGGTTATGGCTACACCTTC. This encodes CASSQGAREGYGYTF.

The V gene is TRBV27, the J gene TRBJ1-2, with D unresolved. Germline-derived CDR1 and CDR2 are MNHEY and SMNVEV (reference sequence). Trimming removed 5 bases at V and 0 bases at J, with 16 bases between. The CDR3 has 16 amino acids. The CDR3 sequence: CASSRVTAQANYGYTF. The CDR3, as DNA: TGTGCCAGCAGTCGAGTAACCGCTCAGGCTAACTATGGCTACACCTTC.

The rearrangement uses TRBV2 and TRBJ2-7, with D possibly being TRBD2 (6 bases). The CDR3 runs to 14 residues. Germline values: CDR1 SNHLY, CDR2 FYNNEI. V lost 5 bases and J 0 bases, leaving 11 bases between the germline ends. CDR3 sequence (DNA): TGTGCCAGCAGTACCGGGACTTACTCCTACGAGCAGTACTTC. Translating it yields CASSTGTYSYEQYF. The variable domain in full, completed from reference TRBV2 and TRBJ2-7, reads EPEVTQTPSHQVTQMGQEVILRCVPISNHLYFYWYRQILGQKVEFLVSFYNNEISEKSEIFDDQFSVERPDGSNFTLKIRSTKLEDSAMYFCASSTGTYSYEQYFGPGTRLTVT.

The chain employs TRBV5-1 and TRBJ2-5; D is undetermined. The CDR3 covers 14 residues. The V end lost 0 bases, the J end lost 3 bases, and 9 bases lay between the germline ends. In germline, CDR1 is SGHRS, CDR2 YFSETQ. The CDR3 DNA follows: TGCGCCAGCAGCTTGGACTCCCCAAAAGAGACCCAGTACTTC. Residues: CASSLDSPKETQYF.

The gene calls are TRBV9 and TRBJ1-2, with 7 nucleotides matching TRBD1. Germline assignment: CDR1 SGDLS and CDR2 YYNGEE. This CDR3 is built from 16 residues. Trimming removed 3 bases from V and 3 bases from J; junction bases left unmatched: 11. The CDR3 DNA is TGTGCCAGCAGCGAAAGACAGGGAGTTCCATACTATGGCTACACCTTC. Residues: CASSERQGVPYYGYTF.

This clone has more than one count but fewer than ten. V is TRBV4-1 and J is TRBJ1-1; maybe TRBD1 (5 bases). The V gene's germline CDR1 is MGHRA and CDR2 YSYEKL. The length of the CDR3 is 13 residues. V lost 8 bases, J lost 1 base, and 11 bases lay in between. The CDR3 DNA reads TGCGCCAGCTCCCCCACAGGGAACACTGAAGCTTTCTTT. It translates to CASSPTGNTEAFF.

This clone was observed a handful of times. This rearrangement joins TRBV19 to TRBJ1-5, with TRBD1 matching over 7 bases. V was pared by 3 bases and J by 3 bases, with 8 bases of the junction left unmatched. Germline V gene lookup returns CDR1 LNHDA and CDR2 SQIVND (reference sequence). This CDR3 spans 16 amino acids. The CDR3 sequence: CASSMEGASFNQPQHF. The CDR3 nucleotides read TGTGCCAGTAGTATGGAGGGGGCGTCCTTCAATCAGCCCCAGCATTTT.

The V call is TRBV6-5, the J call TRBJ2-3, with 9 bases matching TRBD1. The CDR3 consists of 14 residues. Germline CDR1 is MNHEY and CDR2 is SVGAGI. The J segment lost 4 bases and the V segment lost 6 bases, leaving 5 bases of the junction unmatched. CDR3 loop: CASRRQGVADTQYF. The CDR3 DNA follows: TGTGCCAGCAGAAGACAGGGGGTCGCAGATACGCAGTATTTT.

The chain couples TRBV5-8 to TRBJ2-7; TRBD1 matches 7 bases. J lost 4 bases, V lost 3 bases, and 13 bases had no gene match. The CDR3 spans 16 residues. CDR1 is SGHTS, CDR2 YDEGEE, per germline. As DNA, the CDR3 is TGTGCCAGCAGCTCCCCCGAGGGGGCTATCGGTTACGAGCAGTACTTC. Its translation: CASSSPEGAIGYEQYF.

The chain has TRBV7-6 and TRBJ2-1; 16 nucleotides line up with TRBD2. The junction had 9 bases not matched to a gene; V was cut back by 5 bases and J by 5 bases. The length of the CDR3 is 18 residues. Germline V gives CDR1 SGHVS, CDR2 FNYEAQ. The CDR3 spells CASSPGLAGGLGNNEQFF. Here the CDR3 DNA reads TGTGCCAGCAGCCCGGGACTAGCGGGGGGGCTCGGGAACAATGAGCAGTTCTTC. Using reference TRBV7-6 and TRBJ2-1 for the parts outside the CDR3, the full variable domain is GAGVSQSPRYKVTKRGQDVALRCDPISGHVSLYWYRQALGQGPEFLTYFNYEAQQDKSGLPNDRFSAERPEGSISTLTIQRTEQRDSAMYRCASSPGLAGGLGNNEQFFGPGTRLTVL.

CDR3: CASSQHLGQGWNSPLHF. The CDR3 bases are TGCGCCAGCAGCCAACACCTCGGACAGGGGTGGAATTCACCCCTCCACTTT. The rearrangement links TRBV4-3 to TRBJ1-6, with 9 bases matching TRBD1. The V and J ends lost 2 bases and 7 bases, in that order; junction bases with no gene match: 9. The germline CDR1 and CDR2 sequences are LGHNA and YSLEER. CDR3 length: 17 amino acids.

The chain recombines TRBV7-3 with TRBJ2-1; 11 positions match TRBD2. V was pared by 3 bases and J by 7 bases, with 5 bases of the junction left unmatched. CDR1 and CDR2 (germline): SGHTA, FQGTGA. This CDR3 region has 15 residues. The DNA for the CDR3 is TGTGCCAGCAGCTTCCTTAGCGGGGGGGCAAATGAGCAGTTCTTC. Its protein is CASSFLSGGANEQFF.

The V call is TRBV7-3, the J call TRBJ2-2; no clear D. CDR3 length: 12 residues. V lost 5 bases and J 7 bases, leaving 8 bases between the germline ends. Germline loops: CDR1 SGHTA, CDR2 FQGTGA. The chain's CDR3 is CASSNTYGELFF. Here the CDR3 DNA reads TGTGCCAGCAGCAATACCTACGGGGAGCTGTTTTTT.

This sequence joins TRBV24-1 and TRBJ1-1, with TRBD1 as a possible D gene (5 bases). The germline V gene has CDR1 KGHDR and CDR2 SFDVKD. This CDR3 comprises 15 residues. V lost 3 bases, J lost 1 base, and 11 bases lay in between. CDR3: CATSDPGKGNTEAFF. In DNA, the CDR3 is TGTGCCACCAGTGATCCAGGGAAGGGGAACACTGAAGCTTTCTTT.

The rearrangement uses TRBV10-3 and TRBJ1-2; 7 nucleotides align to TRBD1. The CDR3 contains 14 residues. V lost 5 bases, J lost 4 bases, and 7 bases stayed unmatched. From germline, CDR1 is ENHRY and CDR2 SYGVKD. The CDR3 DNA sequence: TGTGCCATCAGTTTACAGGGGATGGGCTATGGCTACACCTTC. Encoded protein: CAISLQGMGYGYTF.

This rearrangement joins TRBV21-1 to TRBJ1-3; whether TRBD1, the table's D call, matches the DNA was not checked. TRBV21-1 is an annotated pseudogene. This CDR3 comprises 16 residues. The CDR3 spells CASSKEEAGAGNTIYF. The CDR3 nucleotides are TGTGCCAGCAGCAAAGAGGAGGCAGGGGCTGGAAACACCATATATTTT.

The CDR3 reads CASSPESGTEAFF. CDR3 nucleotide sequence: TGTGCCAGCTCACCAGAATCCGGCACTGAAGCTTTCTTT. The chain recombines TRBV18 with TRBJ1-1; D is unresolved. Trimming left V 2 bases short and J 4 bases short, with 8 bases between. The germline gives CDR1 KGHSH, CDR2 LQKENI. This CDR3 is 13 amino acids long.

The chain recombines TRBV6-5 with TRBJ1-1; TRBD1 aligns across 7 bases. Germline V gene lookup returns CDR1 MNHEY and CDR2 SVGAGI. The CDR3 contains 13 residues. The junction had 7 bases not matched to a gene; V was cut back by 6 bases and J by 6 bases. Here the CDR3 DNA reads TGTGCCAGCAGCACCCTAGGGGGCCCTGAAGCTTTCTTT. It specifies CASSTLGGPEAFF.